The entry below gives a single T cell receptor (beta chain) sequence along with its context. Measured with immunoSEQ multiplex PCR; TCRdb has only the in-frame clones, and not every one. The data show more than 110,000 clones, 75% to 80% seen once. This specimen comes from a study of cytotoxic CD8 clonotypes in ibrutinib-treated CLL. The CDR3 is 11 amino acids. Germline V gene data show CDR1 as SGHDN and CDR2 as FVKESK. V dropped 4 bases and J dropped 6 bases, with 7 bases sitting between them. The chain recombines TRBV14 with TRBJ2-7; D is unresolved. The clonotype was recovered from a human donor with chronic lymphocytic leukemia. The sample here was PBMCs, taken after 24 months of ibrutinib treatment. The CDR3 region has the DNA TGTGCCAGCAGCCCCGGTGTCGAGCAGTACTTC. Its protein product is CASSPGVEQYF.